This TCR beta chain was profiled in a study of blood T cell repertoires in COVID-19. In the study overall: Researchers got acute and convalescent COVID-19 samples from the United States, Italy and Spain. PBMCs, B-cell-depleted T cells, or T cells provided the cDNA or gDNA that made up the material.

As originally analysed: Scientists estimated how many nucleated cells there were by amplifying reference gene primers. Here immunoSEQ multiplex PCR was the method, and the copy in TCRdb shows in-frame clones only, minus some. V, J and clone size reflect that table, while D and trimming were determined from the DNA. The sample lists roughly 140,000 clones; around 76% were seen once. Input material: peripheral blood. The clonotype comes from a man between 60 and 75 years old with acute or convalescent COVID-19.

Here the CDR3 reads CASSGGQVGNEQFF. CDR3 nucleotides: TGCGCCAGCAGTGGGGGACAGGTGGGCAATGAGCAGTTCTTC. This chain links TRBV10-1 with TRBJ2-1, with TRBD1 matching over 8 bases. The CDR3 sequence is 14 residues long. V trimming: 4 bases; J trimming: 6 bases; junction bases outside the gene matches: 5. Germline assignment: CDR1 WNHNN and CDR2 SYGVQD (reference sequence).